This TCR beta chain comes out of a study of blood T cells in healthy people across ages. Study at large: T cells yielded about one barcoded beta molecule per two cells through template switching.

Deletions cut 1 base from V and 1 base from J, with 7 bases between. This CDR3 is 13 amino acids long. Per the germline V gene, CDR1 is GTSNPN and CDR2 is SVGIG (reference sequence). Study-level findings and limits: It was not known whether donors were CMV positive (a possible confounder of expanded clonotype changes).

On this clonotype itself: Antigen: not known.

The donors, all healthy, were Caucasians living in Russia, aged about 6 to 100. Sample-barcoded 5' priming and a J-beta primer mix drove a second PCR of 7 to 11 cycles. Using its own MiXCR run on the 5' RACE reads, TCRdb lists one record per CDR3 protein. Here the sample spans more than 1.4 million distinct CDR3 sequences, about 40% being singletons. The genes are TRBV30 and TRBJ2-5; a possible D gene is TRBD1 (5 bases). What was sequenced was blood. This receptor was obtained from a woman aged 18-29 years in good health. The CDR3 is CAWSAGSQETQYF. CDR3 DNA sequence: TGTGCCTGGAGTGCAGGGTCCCAAGAGACCCAGTACTTC.